Reported below is one TCR beta chain. These data originate in a study of blood T cell repertoires in COVID-19. Turning to the study itself: The cDNA or gDNA used as material had been derived from T cells, B-cell-depleted T cells, or PBMCs.

In the study's own analysis: Nucleated cell counts were estimated from reference gene primer amplification. The table came from immunoSEQ multiplex PCR; TCRdb's copy has only in-frame clones and leaves some out. V and J calls and clone size follow that table, whereas D and trimming were derived from the DNA. The table records some 250,000 clones, about four fifths of them present only once. This CDR3 region has 15 residues. Per germline, CDR1 SGHNT and CDR2 YYREEE (reference sequence). The junction had 6 bases not matched to a gene; V was cut back by 3 bases and J by 0 bases. Sequencing was performed on peripheral blood. This chain connects TRBV5-4 to TRBJ2-7, with 7 positions matching TRBD2. This clonotype was obtained from a woman aged 60-75 years with active or convalescent COVID-19. The chain's CDR3 is CASSSSGVSSYEQYF. Here the CDR3 DNA reads TGTGCCAGCAGCTCAAGCGGGGTCAGCTCCTACGAGCAGTACTTC.